A selection of T cell receptor beta chains follows, all from one sample in a study of blood T cell repertoires in COVID-19. Profiling relied on immunoSEQ multiplex PCR, and the TCRdb table lists in-frame clones only, not all of them. The data show around 170,000 clones, 80% to 90% seen once. Sequenced material: PBMCs or T cells enriched from blood (not recorded which). The source of these receptors is a woman aged 18-29 years who had recovered from COVID-19. Both conserved end residues are part of each CDR3. D genes are given only for firm matches. Clone size is given for some rows only: seen once, a few or many times, or a class if the clone is expanded.

clone_size: NA; j_call: TRBJ1-5; v_call: TRBV19; d_call: NA; cdr3_nt: TGTGCCAGTAGTACGACGGACTATAGCAATCAGCCCCAGCATTTT; cdr3_aa: CASSTTDYSNQPQHF
clone_size: NA; j_call: TRBJ2-7; v_call: TRBV7-2; d_call: NA; cdr3_nt: TGTGCCAGCTCACCAAGATTCCAGGCGCCCTACGAGCAGTACTTC; cdr3_aa: CASSPRFQAPYEQYF
clone_size: few; j_call: TRBJ1-2; v_call: TRBV9; d_call: NA; cdr3_nt: TGTGCCAGCAGCGTTCGGAGTAACTATGGCTACACCTTC; cdr3_aa: CASSVRSNYGYTF
clone_size: NA; j_call: TRBJ1-5; v_call: TRBV18; d_call: NA; cdr3_nt: TGTGCCAGCTCACCAACTCCCACAGGGTTGGAACAGCCCCAGCATTTT; cdr3_aa: CASSPTPTGLEQPQHF
clone_size: NA; j_call: TRBJ2-2; v_call: TRBV4-2; d_call: NA; cdr3_nt: TGTGCCAGCAGCCAAGATTCCCAGCCAGGGGACACCGGGGAGCTGTTTTTT; cdr3_aa: CASSQDSQPGDTGELFF
clone_size: NA; j_call: TRBJ2-3; v_call: TRBV10-3; d_call: TRBD1; cdr3_nt: TGTGCCACTAGAGCCGGGACAGACGGAGATACGCAGTATTTT; cdr3_aa: CATRAGTDGDTQYF
clone_size: NA; j_call: TRBJ2-7; v_call: TRBV19; d_call: NA; cdr3_nt: TGTGCCAGTAGTATGGGGGCCGGGTCCCCAGGGAGAGAGCAGTACTTC; cdr3_aa: CASSMGAGSPGREQYF
clone_size: NA; j_call: TRBJ2-3; v_call: TRBV7-8; d_call: TRBD2; cdr3_nt: TGTGCCAGCAGCTTATTCAGGCCTAGCGGTAGCACAGATACGCAGTATTTT; cdr3_aa: CASSLFRPSGSTDTQYF
clone_size: NA; j_call: TRBJ1-6; v_call: TRBV28; d_call: TRBD1; cdr3_nt: TGTGCCTCTTCAACTCGACAGGGATCCTATAATTCACCCCTCCACTTT; cdr3_aa: CASSTRQGSYNSPLHF
clone_size: NA; j_call: TRBJ1-1; v_call: TRBV18; d_call: NA; cdr3_nt: TGTGCCAGCTCACCACCCTCATTAGGCGGCCCTGAAGCTTTCTTT; cdr3_aa: CASSPPSLGGPEAFF
clone_size: NA; j_call: TRBJ2-1; v_call: TRBV29-1; d_call: NA; cdr3_nt: TGCAGCGTTGCCCAGCGGGCTTACAATGAGCAGTTCTTC; cdr3_aa: CSVAQRAYNEQFF